One sample yielded the 3 T cell receptor beta chains listed below, sequenced in a study of early T cells in non-severe SARS-CoV-2 infection. Via MiXCR, TCRdb re-called the 5' RACE reads, giving one row per CDR3 protein. The data contain roughly 53,000 distinct CDR3 sequences, approximately 12% of them singletons. The material sequenced was whole blood, taken at baseline. The receptors here all came from an adult who was a healthcare worker with PCR-confirmed SARS-CoV-2 infection or an uninfected control (not recorded which).

The sample holds a few counts of this clonotype. The CDR3 nucleotides are TGTGCCAGCAGGCCAATGAACACTGAAGCTTTCTTT. This translates into CASRPMNTEAFF. This sequence joins TRBV12-3 or TRBV12-4 and TRBJ1-1; D is uncertain. Trimming removed 6 bases from V and 0 bases from J, with 5 bases in between. The CDR3 is 12 amino acids.

This clonotype has just a few counts. The rearrangement links TRBV12-3 or TRBV12-4 to TRBJ1-4; D is undetermined. There are 15 residues in the CDR3. The germline V and J ends were trimmed by 6 bases and 7 bases, with 18 bases remaining between them. Written as DNA, the CDR3 is TGTGCCAGCAGCCAAGCTGAGAGATTACTTGAAAAACTGTTTTTT. It is translated as CASSQAERLLEKLFF.

The chain combines TRBV10-3 with TRBJ2-3; 14 nucleotides align to TRBD2. The CDR3 is made up of 15 amino acids. Germline V gene lookup returns CDR1 ENHRY and CDR2 SYGVKD. V lost 9 bases and J lost 6; bases outside the gene matches: 8. CDR3 in amino acids: CAIGTGTSGSDTQYF. The CDR3 DNA reads as TGTGCCATTGGAACCGGGACTAGCGGGAGTGATACGCAGTATTTT.